A selection of T cell receptor beta chains follows, all from one sample in a study of blood T cells in healthy people across ages. TCRdb reprocessed the 5' RACE reads with MiXCR, giving one entry per CDR3 protein. This repertoire shows about 720,000 distinct CDR3 sequences, around 25% found once; its top ten account for more than 3%. The same sample was also used in a study of T cells of mothers and their children.

The specimen sequenced was blood. The receptors stem from a boy between 10 and 17 years old in good health. Both conserved end residues are part of each CDR3. The D gene is left open where the match is weak. Clone size is shown for a subset of rows, as once, few, many or a class of expanded clone.

size	J	V	D	CDR3	DNA
.	TRBJ2-2	TRBV11-2	.	CASSISLQRTGELFF	TGTGCCAGCAGCATCTCGCTGCAGAGGACCGGGGAGCTGTTTTTT
.	TRBJ2-7	TRBV18	.	CASSPKQVHEQYF	TGTGCCAGCTCACCAAAACAGGTCCACGAGCAGTACTTC
.	TRBJ2-3	TRBV20-1	.	CSAQAGTTSTDTQYF	TGCAGTGCCCAGGCCGGGACCACTAGCACAGATACGCAGTATTTT
few	TRBJ2-3	TRBV9	.	CASSGSGGLGDTQYF	TGTGCCAGCAGCGGTAGTGGCGGGCTCGGGGATACGCAGTATTTT
.	TRBJ2-5	TRBV6-2/TRBV6-3	TRBD2	CASSYLADELMWETQYF	TGTGCCAGCAGTTACCTAGCGGACGAGCTAATGTGGGAGACCCAGTACTTC
.	TRBJ2-7	TRBV6-2/TRBV6-3	TRBD2	CASSYSSGGSYEQYF	TGTGCCAGCAGTTACTCTAGCGGGGGCTCCTACGAGCAGTACTTC
.	TRBJ2-7	TRBV2	.	CASSVETQYEQYF	TGTGCCAGCAGTGTTGAGACACAGTACGAGCAGTACTTC
few	TRBJ1-5	TRBV12-3/TRBV12-4	.	CASRTAHSNQPQHF	TGTGCCAGCCGGACAGCACATAGCAATCAGCCCCAGCATTTT
.	TRBJ2-3	TRBV7-9	TRBD2	CASSYGSGRSTDTQYF	TGTGCCAGCAGCTACGGGAGCGGGAGGAGCACAGATACGCAGTATTTT
few	TRBJ2-5	TRBV2	.	CASRNGQYQETQYF	TGTGCCAGCAGAAATGGCCAGTACCAAGAGACCCAGTACTTC
once	TRBJ2-7	TRBV7-2	TRBD1	CASSPSDRVSYEQYF	TGTGCCAGCAGCCCCTCGGACAGGGTCTCCTACGAGCAGTACTTC
.	TRBJ2-1	TRBV28	.	CASSLATNNEQFF	TGTGCCAGCAGTTTAGCTACTAACAATGAGCAGTTCTTC
.	TRBJ2-5	TRBV5-1	TRBD1	CASSGGQSVETQYF	TGCGCCAGCAGCGGGGGACAGAGTGTAGAGACCCAGTACTTC
.	TRBJ2-3	TRBV4-1	.	CASSQRGLTDTQYF	TGCGCCAGCAGCCAAAGAGGGCTAACAGATACGCAGTATTTT
few	TRBJ2-7	TRBV7-9	.	CASSSTHKGSEQYF	TGTGCCAGCAGCTCCACTCACAAGGGTTCCGAGCAGTACTTC
.	TRBJ1-4	TRBV7-2	.	CASSLELGGEKLFF	TGTGCCAGCAGCTTAGAGTTAGGTGGCGAAAAACTGTTTTTT
few	TRBJ2-5	TRBV29-1	.	CSVEQGGETQYF	TGCAGCGTTGAGCAGGGTGGGGAGACCCAGTACTTC
.	TRBJ2-5	TRBV4-2	TRBD2	CASSQDLWREGFF	TGTGCCAGCAGCCAAGATTTGTGGAGGGAGGGGTTCTTC
.	TRBJ1-4	TRBV28	.	CASSLSAGRGANEKLFF	TGTGCCAGCAGTTTATCGGCAGGGAGGGGCGCTAATGAAAAACTGTTTTTT
.	TRBJ1-1	TRBV27	.	CASSPQGKGLTEAFF	TGTGCCAGCAGCCCCCAGGGGAAAGGACTGACTGAAGCTTTCTTT
few	TRBJ2-7	TRBV27	TRBD2	CASSPSAGFTYEQYF	TGTGCCAGCAGTCCATCAGCGGGATTCACCTACGAGCAGTACTTC
few	TRBJ2-1	TRBV12-3/TRBV12-4	.	CASRGGNNEQFF	TGTGCCAGCCGAGGGGGGAACAATGAGCAGTTCTTC
.	TRBJ2-1	TRBV4-3	.	CASSQPRARSYNEQFF	TGCGCCAGCAGCCAACCCCGGGCTCGTTCCTACAATGAGCAGTTCTTC
.	TRBJ2-1	TRBV14	TRBD2	CAIRTSGDNEQFF	TGTGCCATTAGGACTAGCGGCGACAATGAGCAGTTCTTC
.	TRBJ2-7	TRBV12-3/TRBV12-4	.	CASSFLDSQGPYEQYF	TGTGCCAGCAGCTTTTTGGACAGCCAGGGACCCTACGAGCAGTACTTC
few	TRBJ2-2	TRBV9	.	CASRDRYTGELFF	TGTGCCAGCAGGGACAGATACACCGGGGAGCTGTTTTTT
few	TRBJ1-4	TRBV7-9	.	CASSYDSRNEKLFF	TGTGCCAGCAGCTATGACAGCCGCAATGAAAAACTGTTTTTT
few	TRBJ2-4	TRBV5-1	.	CASSLTGSDVQYF	TGCGCCAGCAGCTTGACAGGATCTGACGTTCAGTACTTC
few	TRBJ2-5	TRBV10-3	.	CAIREPQETQYF	TGTGCCATCAGGGAGCCCCAAGAGACCCAGTACTTC
once	TRBJ2-1	TRBV5-1	.	CASSVNQGSEQFF	TGCGCCAGCAGCGTAAATCAGGGTAGCGAGCAGTTCTTC
few	TRBJ2-1	TRBV20-1	TRBD2	CSAAGFGGRTNEQFF	TGCAGTGCGGCGGGGTTTGGCGGGAGGACGAATGAGCAGTTCTTC
.	TRBJ1-5	TRBV12-3/TRBV12-4	.	CASRDKGSNQPQHF	TGTGCCAGCAGGGACAAGGGAAGCAATCAGCCCCAGCATTTT
.	TRBJ2-1	TRBV4-3	TRBD2	CASSQDWRGLAGAEQFF	TGCGCCAGCAGCCAAGATTGGCGGGGACTAGCGGGAGCTGAGCAGTTCTTC
few	TRBJ2-3	TRBV4-3	.	CASSPRSGSTDTQYF	TGCGCCAGCAGCCCCCGATCCGGGAGCACAGATACGCAGTATTTT
.	TRBJ2-5	TRBV29-1	TRBD1	CSVDPGQGTDEQLF	TGCAGCGTTGACCCCGGACAGGGAACAGATGAGCAGCTCTTC
few	TRBJ2-3	TRBV4-3	.	CASNQDRRGGRDTQYF	TGCGCCAGCAACCAAGATCGGAGGGGGGGACGAGATACGCAGTATTTT
few	TRBJ2-7	TRBV6-5	TRBD1	CASSYEGTGWREQYF	TGTGCCAGCAGTTACGAGGGGACAGGGTGGCGCGAGCAGTACTTC
.	TRBJ1-6	TRBV12-3/TRBV12-4	TRBD1	CASRWTGGVNSPLHF	TGTGCCAGCAGATGGACAGGGGGCGTAAATTCACCCCTCCACTTT
few	TRBJ2-2	TRBV10-3	TRBD2	CAISSGGADTGELFF	TGTGCCATCAGTAGCGGGGGGGCCGACACCGGGGAGCTGTTTTTT
few	TRBJ1-2	TRBV18	.	CASSPSGTYGYTF	TGTGCCAGCTCACCGTCCGGGACCTATGGCTACACCTTC
.	TRBJ2-7	TRBV18	TRBD1	CASSPTGQGGHEQYF	TGTGCCAGCTCACCGACGGGACAGGGGGGCCACGAGCAGTACTTC
few	TRBJ2-1	TRBV20-1	.	CSAPAISSYNEQFF	TGCAGTGCTCCTGCTATAAGCTCCTACAATGAGCAGTTCTTC
few	TRBJ1-5	TRBV11-2	.	CASSHRVRSNQPQHF	TGTGCCAGCAGCCACAGGGTGAGGAGCAATCAGCCCCAGCATTTT
few	TRBJ2-5	TRBV11-2	.	CASSSSSLTGTPDRETQYF	TGTGCCAGCAGCTCGTCGTCGCTAACCGGGACGCCGGACCGGGAGACCCAGTACTTC
few	TRBJ2-7	TRBV5-1	.	CASSLLVSATEISYTSYEQYF	TGCGCCAGCAGCTTATTGGTCTCCGCGACCGAGATATCCTATACTTCCTACGAGCAGTACTTC
.	TRBJ1-2	TRBV4-3	.	CASSQSFRTDGYTF	TGCGCCAGCAGCCAGTCTTTTCGGACAGATGGCTACACCTTC
few	TRBJ1-3	TRBV6-6	.	CASSYDSPSSGNTIYF	TGTGCCAGCAGTTACGACAGTCCGAGCTCTGGAAACACCATATATTTT
.	TRBJ2-7	TRBV28	.	CASSLRERSPSGDEQYF	TGTGCCAGCAGTTTAAGGGAAAGATCCCCCTCGGGGGACGAGCAGTACTTC
.	TRBJ1-2	TRBV7-2	.	CASSPEGGVLGNYGYTF	TGTGCCAGCAGCCCAGAGGGGGGCGTTTTAGGGAACTATGGCTACACCTTC
.	TRBJ2-5	TRBV15	.	CATSIPGYETQYF	TGTGCCACCTCGATTCCGGGCTATGAGACCCAGTACTTC
few	TRBJ2-3	TRBV27	.	CASWGVRSTDTQYF	TGTGCCAGCTGGGGGGTTCGGAGCACAGATACGCAGTATTTT
.	TRBJ1-5	TRBV25-1	.	CASSERGAGNQPQHF	TGTGCCAGCAGTGAACGTGGGGCGGGCAATCAGCCCCAGCATTTT
few	TRBJ1-2	TRBV21-1	.	CATQGGYTF	TGTGCCACCCAAGGGGGCTACACCTTC
.	TRBJ1-3	TRBV4-3	.	CASSQDAGNTIYF	TGCGCCAGCAGCCAAGACGCCGGAAACACCATATATTTT
.	TRBJ2-3	TRBV28	.	CASSFLGPDTQYF	TGTGCCAGCAGTTTCCTCGGGCCCGATACGCAGTATTTT